This T cell receptor (beta chain) is drawn from a study of blood T cells in healthy people across ages. A second PCR, run for roughly 7 to 12 cycles, used a sample-barcoded 5' primer plus a J-beta primer mix. Each CDR3 protein gets one entry after TCRdb re-called the 5' RACE reads with MiXCR. The repertoire has 630,000 or so distinct CDR3 sequences, approximately 30% of them found once; the top ten carry approximately 15%. V was shortened by 0 bases and J by 3 bases, with 6 bases between the two germline ends. There are 13 residues in the CDR3. CDR1 and CDR2 (germline): SGHRS, YFSETQ. Material for sequencing was blood. The sequence came from a woman older than 75 in good health. The rearrangement joins TRBV5-1 to TRBJ2-5; unclear D gene. The CDR3 DNA is TGCGCCAGCAGCTTGGCGGACGAAGAGACCCAGTACTTC. It translates to CASSLADEETQYF.